This TCR beta chain was identified in a study of cytomegalovirus exposure and HLA in healthy donors (dated by TCRdb to about 2017). The study in broad terms: The 650 to 800 repertoires of the first cohort and the 95 to 150 validation repertoires were produced on the same platform, according to a later analysis. The study aimed to test whether signatures of past pathogen exposure could be identified by cataloging public T cell receptors. Besides the first cohort of 666 subjects, a separate validation cohort made up of about 120 different subjects was used. High-throughput TCR immunosequencing, statistical association of individual TCRs with disease status, and machine learning were combined to predict cytomegalovirus infection status.

CDR1 and CDR2 were assigned from the germline V gene (reference sequence) as SEHNR and FQNEAQ. From cysteine to phenylalanine, the CDR3 is 15 amino acids long. Only CDR3 DNA remains: 45 bases, in frame from the first base. After removal of 5 bases from V and 5 bases from J, the junction retains 9 bases not matched to a gene. This clone was detected once. Its antigen is still unknown. No base quality values were provided; no much bigger clone lies one nucleotide off. Library method: the immunoSEQ multiplex PCR assay. The authors' analysis ran thus. A statistical classification framework was built to diagnose cytomegalovirus status from the catalog of TCR beta chain sequences. Here the immuneACCESS table is served through TCRdb, limited to in-frame sequences with V and J called. Missing clones are a known gap in these copies; in checked studies unresolved V genes cover under half, and the rest lacks a known reason. That table supplies the V and J calls and clone size; D and trimming were determined from the DNA. The sample includes some 140,000 clones, with 85% to 90% observed a single time. 6.2% of the sample is held by the ten biggest clonotypes.

The paper as a whole reports these results and caveats: It was suggested by the authors that the approach could potentially be generalized to other disease states and immunological phenotypes. Most TCR sequences were observed very rarely across donors, whereas some public TCRs were present in many individuals. A later analysis had no HLA typing for the validation cohort, so co-occurrence there was scored across all 110 or so repertoires. A total of 164 TCR beta chains were listed by the study as associated with cytomegalovirus. Cytomegalovirus status was reported to be diagnosed by the classifier with high specificity and sensitivity in both the original and validation cohorts. Three of the identified cytomegalovirus-associated TCR beta chains were confirmed in vitro to be specific for cytomegalovirus antigens. Of the cluster scores, 85% to 95% were above 0 in a later analysis, which found that TCRs clustered in the first cohort also tended to co-occur in the 120 or so validation repertoires.

Donors formed part of the validation cohort, which comprised over a hundred subjects and was distinct from the first cohort of 550 to 850 subjects. The rearrangement combines TRBV7-9 with TRBJ2-3, and 8 junction bases match TRBD1. The sequence derives from a woman in her twenties or thirties in good health and CMV-seropositive. Sequencing was performed on PBMCs. The sequenced DNA is TGTGCCAGCAGCCCCCAGGGGACAGGTGAAGATACGCAGTATTTT. The encoded protein is CASSPQGTGEDTQYF.